This TCR beta chain was retrieved from a study of T cells in Graves' hyperthyroidism and ophthalmopathy. The study, taken as a whole, reports: Model predictions of ophthalmopathy came a median around 6.5 months before onset.

The table lists this clonotype with a few counts. The antigen remains undetermined. Template material for amplifying TCR beta CDR3 regions consisted of RNA transcripts. HTBI primers were used for first-round RT-PCR of the TCR CDR3. Each CDR3 protein is one row after TCRdb ran MiXCR on the multiplex PCR reads. The repertoire holds a few hundred thousand distinct CDR3 sequences, with more than 15% as singletons. Germline CDR1 SNHLY, CDR2 FYNNEI. This CDR3 region has 14 residues. V lost 6 bases to trimming and J lost 0 bases, with 12 bases between them. Sequencing input: blood. The chain is built from TRBV2 and TRBJ2-7, with D possibly matching TRBD1 (6 bases). The clonotype was recovered from a woman in her forties with Graves' ophthalmopathy. CDR3 residues: CASRRDKSSYEQYF. The CDR3 coding sequence is TGTGCCAGCAGAAGGGACAAGAGCTCCTACGAGCAGTACTTC. Full variable domain (rest looked up from reference TRBV2 and TRBJ2-7): EPEVTQTPSHQVTQMGQEVILRCVPISNHLYFYWYRQILGQKVEFLVSFYNNEISEKSEIFDDQFSVERPDGSNFTLKIRSTKLEDSAMYFCASRRDKSSYEQYFGPGTRLTVT.